Listed below are T cell receptor beta chains from one sample, sequenced in a study of blood T cell repertoires in COVID-19. The data were produced by immunoSEQ multiplex PCR, yet TCRdb's version contains in-frame clones alone and is incomplete. The table includes some 270,000 clones, 80% to 90% detected once. The sample taken for sequencing was PBMCs or T cells enriched from blood (not recorded which). Receptors originate from a woman aged 25 to 39 who had recovered from COVID-19. Each CDR3 is given with its conserved first and last residue. A D gene is named only where the DNA matches it firmly. A row's size may be missing; if present it is once, few, many or a size class.

D gene	V gene	J gene	clone size	CDR3 DNA	CDR3 protein
.	TRBV7-2	TRBJ1-1	.	TGTGCCAGCAGCTTATTTGTCAGGGTCTTACAGGACACTGAAGCTTTCTTT	CASSLFVRVLQDTEAFF
.	TRBV5-4	TRBJ1-5	medium-sized	TGTGCCAGCAGCAGAGGGACACCTTATAGCAATCAGCCCCAGCATTTT	CASSRGTPYSNQPQHF
TRBD1	TRBV3-1/TRBV3-2	TRBJ2-5	.	TGTGCCAGCAGCCGACAGGGGGTTGGCCAGGGTTCCCAGTACTTC	CASSRQGVGQGSQYF
TRBD1	TRBV28	TRBJ1-2	once	TGTGCCAGCAGAGAGGGGGCCTACTATGGCTACACCTTC	CASREGAYYGYTF
.	TRBV3-1/TRBV3-2	TRBJ2-2	few	TGTGCCAGTCAGACGGGATTCAACACCGGGGAGCTGTTTTTT	CASQTGFNTGELFF
TRBD2	TRBV19	TRBJ2-1	.	TGTGCCAGTAGTATCCTCGGACTAGCGGGGGGATACAATGAGCAGTTCTTC	CASSILGLAGGYNEQFF
.	TRBV18	TRBJ2-7	.	TGTGCCAGCTCACCTGCGGGGCGGCCCTACGAGCAGTACTTC	CASSPAGRPYEQYF
.	TRBV29-1	TRBJ1-1	.	TGCAGCGGAAGCCATACAGGGAGCGGTGAAGCTTTCTTT	CSGSHTGSGEAFF
TRBD1	TRBV6-5	TRBJ1-1	.	TGTGCCAGCAGTTCACAGGGGGCGAACACTGAAGCTTTCTTT	CASSSQGANTEAFF
.	TRBV5-4	TRBJ1-1	.	TGTGCCAGCAGCTTCGACAGGATTGAAGCTTTCTTT	CASSFDRIEAFF
.	TRBV7-9	TRBJ2-2	.	TGTGCCAGCAGCTTAATATCAGGGACCGGGGAGCTGTTTTTT	CASSLISGTGELFF
TRBD1	TRBV5-1	TRBJ2-2	.	TGCGCCAGCAGCTTAAGCAGGGGGCTTAGTACCGGGGAGCTGTTTTTT	CASSLSRGLSTGELFF
TRBD1	TRBV10-3	TRBJ1-4	.	TGTGCCACACAGGGGGAAGCTAATGAAAAACTGTTTTTT	CATQGEANEKLFF
TRBD1	TRBV3-1/TRBV3-2	TRBJ1-6	.	TGTGCCAGCAGCCTTGGACAGGGTGGACATTCACCCCTCCACTTT	CASSLGQGGHSPLHF
.	TRBV5-3	TRBJ2-7	many	TGTGCCAGAACTGGAGGGGCAGAGGGCTACGAGCAGTACTTC	CARTGGAEGYEQYF
.	TRBV11-2	TRBJ2-2	.	TGTGCCAGCAGCTTAGGATCTAGAGGGGAGCTGTTTTTT	CASSLGSRGELFF
.	TRBV19	TRBJ1-5	.	TGTGTCAGTAGCAACCAGGGAACGAGTCAGCCCCAGCATTTT	CVSSNQGTSQPQHF
.	TRBV7-9	TRBJ1-5	.	TGTGCCAGCAGCCGCGACGGGTCGCTGCAGCCCCAGCATTTT	CASSRDGSLQPQHF
.	TRBV7-6	TRBJ1-4	.	TGTGCCAGCAGCAGAGGTAGCGGCAGGGCGAATGAAAAACTGTTTTTT	CASSRGSGRANEKLFF
TRBD2	TRBV5-1	TRBJ2-2	.	TGCGCCAGCAGCCGGAGACTAGCGGGGGAAAACACCGGGGAGCTGTTTTTT	CASSRRLAGENTGELFF
.	TRBV7-2	TRBJ2-7	.	TGTGCCAGCAGCCCAGGGATGCGGGAACAGCAGTACTTC	CASSPGMREQQYF
.	TRBV3-1/TRBV3-2	TRBJ1-6	.	TGTGCCAGCAGCCAAGCGACAAATAATTCACCCCTCCACTTT	CASSQATNNSPLHF
.	TRBV19	TRBJ1-5	.	TGTGCCAGTAGTATAGGAGGGAATCAGCCCCAGCATTTT	CASSIGGNQPQHF
.	TRBV5-1	TRBJ2-5	.	TGCGCCAGCCACAACGGGGAGATAGGGGAGACCCAGTACTTC	CASHNGEIGETQYF
TRBD1	TRBV5-1	TRBJ2-7	.	TGCGCCAGCAGCTGGACCGGGACAGACTCGGACGAGCAGTACTTC	CASSWTGTDSDEQYF
TRBD2	TRBV28	TRBJ2-1	.	TGTGCCAGCAGTCTTAGCGGGAGGGCCTACAATGAGCAGTTCTTC	CASSLSGRAYNEQFF
TRBD2	TRBV19	TRBJ2-3	.	TGTGCCAGTAGTGGGACTAGGGAAGATACGCAGTATTTT	CASSGTREDTQYF
TRBD1	TRBV28	TRBJ1-1	.	TGTGCCGCAAGACAGGGGAGCACTGAAGCTTTCTTT	CAARQGSTEAFF
.	TRBV21-1	TRBJ1-1	.	TGTGCCAGAAACGGGACAGGAAAGGTGGTGAACACTGAAGCTTTCTTT	CARNGTGKVVNTEAFF
TRBD1	TRBV12-3/TRBV12-4	TRBJ1-1	.	TGTGCCAGCACCCCCAGGGGGAATACTGAAGCTTTCTTT	CASTPRGNTEAFF
.	TRBV30	TRBJ1-3	.	TGTGCCTGGAATAAGTATCCGGGGGACACCATATATTTT	CAWNKYPGDTIYF
TRBD2	TRBV5-1	TRBJ2-1	.	TGCGCCAGCAGCTTGGTAGCGGGGGGCAATAATGAGCAGTTCTTC	CASSLVAGGNNEQFF
.	TRBV9	TRBJ1-1	.	TGTGCCAGCAGCGGCCGCGGGACCCCGGGAGCTTTCTTT	CASSGRGTPGAFF
.	TRBV6-5	TRBJ1-4	.	TGTGCCAGCAGTTACCTCAGGGGTGAAAAACTGTTTTTT	CASSYLRGEKLFF
.	TRBV7-9	TRBJ1-1	.	TGTGCCAGCAGCCACCAAACAGCTTTGAACACTGAAGCTTTCTTT	CASSHQTALNTEAFF
.	TRBV19	TRBJ1-5	.	TGTGCCAGTAGTCCACGGACACGGGGGGACAATCAGCCCCAGCATTTT	CASSPRTRGDNQPQHF
TRBD1	TRBV30	TRBJ2-5	.	TGTGCCTGGAGAGGACAGGGCGGTTCAGAGACCCAGTACTTC	CAWRGQGGSETQYF
.	TRBV21-1	TRBJ1-6	.	TGTGCCAGCAGCAAAGTTGGCAGGGGGTGTTCGTCACCCCTCCACTTT	CASSKVGRGCSSPLHF
.	TRBV6-5	TRBJ1-6	.	TGTGCCACTACCCGGACAGAAAGTTCACCCCTCCACTTT	CATTRTESSPLHF
.	TRBV6-6	TRBJ1-2	.	TGTGCCAGCAGTGCCGGGACACTGAACTATGGCTACACCTTC	CASSAGTLNYGYTF
TRBD2	TRBV6-6	TRBJ2-5	.	TGTGCCAGCAGTGGCGGGGGGGCCACAGAGACCCAGTACTTC	CASSGGGATETQYF
.	TRBV6-6	TRBJ1-2	.	TGTGCCAGCAGTTACTCTCGGTCGAGTTATGGCTACACCTTC	CASSYSRSSYGYTF
TRBD1	TRBV19	TRBJ2-2	.	TGTGCCACTGTGGACAGGGGGCACACCGGGGAGCTGTTTTTT	CATVDRGHTGELFF
TRBD1	TRBV10-1	TRBJ1-1	.	TGCGCCAGCAGTGACCTGAGTACAGGGGGCACTGAAGCTTTCTTT	CASSDLSTGGTEAFF